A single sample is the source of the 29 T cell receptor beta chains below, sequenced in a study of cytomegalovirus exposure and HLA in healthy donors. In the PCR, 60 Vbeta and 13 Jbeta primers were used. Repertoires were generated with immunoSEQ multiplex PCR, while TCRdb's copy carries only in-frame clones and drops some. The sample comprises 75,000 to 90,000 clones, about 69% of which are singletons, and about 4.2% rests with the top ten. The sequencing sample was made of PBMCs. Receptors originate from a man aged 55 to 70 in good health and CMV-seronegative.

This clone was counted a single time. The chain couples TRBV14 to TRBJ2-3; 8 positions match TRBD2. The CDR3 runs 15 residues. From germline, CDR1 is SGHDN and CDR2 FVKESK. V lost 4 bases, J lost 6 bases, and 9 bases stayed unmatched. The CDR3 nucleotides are TGTGCCAGCAGCCGGACTAGCATATCGGGGGATACGCAGTATTTT. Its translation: CASSRTSISGDTQYF.

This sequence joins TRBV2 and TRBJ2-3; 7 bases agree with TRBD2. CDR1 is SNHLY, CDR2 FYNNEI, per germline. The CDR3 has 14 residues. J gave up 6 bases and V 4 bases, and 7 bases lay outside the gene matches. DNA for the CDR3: TGTGCCAGCAGTGGGACTAGTTCTGTCGATACGCAGTATTTT. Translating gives CASSGTSSVDTQYF.

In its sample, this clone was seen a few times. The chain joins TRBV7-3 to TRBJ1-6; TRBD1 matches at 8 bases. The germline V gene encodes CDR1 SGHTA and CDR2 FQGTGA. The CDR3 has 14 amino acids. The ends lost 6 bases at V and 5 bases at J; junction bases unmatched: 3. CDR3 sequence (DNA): TGTGCCAGCAGACAGGGGGAGAATAATTCACCCCTCCACTTT. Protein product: CASRQGENNSPLHF.

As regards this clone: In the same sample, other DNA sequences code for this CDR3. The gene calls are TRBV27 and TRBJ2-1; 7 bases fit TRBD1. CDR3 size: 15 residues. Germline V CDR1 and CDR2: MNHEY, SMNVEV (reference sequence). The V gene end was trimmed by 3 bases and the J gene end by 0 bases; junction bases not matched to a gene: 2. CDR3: CASSLGDSSYNEQFF. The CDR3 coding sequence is TGTGCCAGCAGTTTGGGGGACAGCTCCTACAATGAGCAGTTCTTC.

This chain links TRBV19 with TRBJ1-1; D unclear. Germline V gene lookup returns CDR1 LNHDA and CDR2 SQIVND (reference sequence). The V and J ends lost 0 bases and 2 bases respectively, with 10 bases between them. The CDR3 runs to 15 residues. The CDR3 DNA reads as TGTGCCAGTAGTATAGATTGGGCCAGCAACACTGAAGCTTTCTTT. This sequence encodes CASSIDWASNTEAFF.

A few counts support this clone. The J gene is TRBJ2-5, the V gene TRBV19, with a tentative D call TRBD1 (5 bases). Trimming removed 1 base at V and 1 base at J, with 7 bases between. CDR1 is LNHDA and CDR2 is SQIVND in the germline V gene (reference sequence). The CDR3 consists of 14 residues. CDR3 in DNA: TGTGCCAGTAGTATAGGACAGTCCCAAGAGACCCAGTACTTC. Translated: CASSIGQSQETQYF.

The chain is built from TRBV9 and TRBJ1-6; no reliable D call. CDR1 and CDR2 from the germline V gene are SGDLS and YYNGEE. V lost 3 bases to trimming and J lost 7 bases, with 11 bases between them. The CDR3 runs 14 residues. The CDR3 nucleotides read TGTGCCAGCAGCGACTGGACGGGGAATTCACCCCTCCACTTT. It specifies CASSDWTGNSPLHF.

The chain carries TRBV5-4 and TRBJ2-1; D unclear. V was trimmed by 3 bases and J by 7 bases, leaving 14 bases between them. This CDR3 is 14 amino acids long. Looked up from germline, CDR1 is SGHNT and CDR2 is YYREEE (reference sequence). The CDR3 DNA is TGTGCCAGCAGCTCCGATGGGCCGACAAATGAGCAGTTCTTC. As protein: CASSSDGPTNEQFF.

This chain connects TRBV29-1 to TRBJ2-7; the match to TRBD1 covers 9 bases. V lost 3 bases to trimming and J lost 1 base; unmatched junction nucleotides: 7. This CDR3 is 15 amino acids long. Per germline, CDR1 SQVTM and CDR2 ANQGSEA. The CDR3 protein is CSVDSPGTGSYEQYF. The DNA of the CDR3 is TGCAGCGTTGACTCACCGGGGACAGGGTCCTACGAGCAGTACTTC.

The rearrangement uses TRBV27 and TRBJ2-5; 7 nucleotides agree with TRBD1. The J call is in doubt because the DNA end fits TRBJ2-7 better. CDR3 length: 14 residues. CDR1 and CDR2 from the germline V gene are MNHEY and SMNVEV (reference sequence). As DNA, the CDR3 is TGTGCCAGCAGAATTCGGACAGGAGCCTACGAGCAGTACTTC. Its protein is CASRIRTGAYEQYF.

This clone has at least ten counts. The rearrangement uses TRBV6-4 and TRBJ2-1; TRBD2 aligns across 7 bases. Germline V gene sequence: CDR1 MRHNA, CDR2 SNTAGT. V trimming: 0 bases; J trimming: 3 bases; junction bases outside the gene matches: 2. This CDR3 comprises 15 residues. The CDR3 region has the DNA TGTGCCAGCAGTGACTCAGGCGGGGGCTACAATGAGCAGTTCTTC. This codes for CASSDSGGGYNEQFF.

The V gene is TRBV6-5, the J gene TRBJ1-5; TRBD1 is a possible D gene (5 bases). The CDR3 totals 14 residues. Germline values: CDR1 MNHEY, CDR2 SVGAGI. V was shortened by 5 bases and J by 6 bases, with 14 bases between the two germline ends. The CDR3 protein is CASSETGVGQPQHF. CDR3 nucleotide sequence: TGTGCCAGCAGTGAAACAGGCGTGGGTCAGCCCCAGCATTTT.

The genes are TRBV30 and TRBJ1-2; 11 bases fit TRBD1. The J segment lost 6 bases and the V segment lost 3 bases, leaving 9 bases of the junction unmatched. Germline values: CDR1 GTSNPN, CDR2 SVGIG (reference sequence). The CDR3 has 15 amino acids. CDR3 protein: CAWSSLGQGAHGYTF. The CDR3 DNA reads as TGTGCCTGGAGCTCCCTTGGACAGGGGGCTCATGGCTACACCTTC.

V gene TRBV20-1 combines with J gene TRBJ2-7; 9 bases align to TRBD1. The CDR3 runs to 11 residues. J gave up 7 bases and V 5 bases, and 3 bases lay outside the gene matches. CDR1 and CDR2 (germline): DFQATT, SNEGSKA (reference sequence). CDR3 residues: CSAWGTGEQYF. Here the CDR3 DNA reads TGCAGTGCTTGGGGGACAGGGGAGCAGTACTTC.

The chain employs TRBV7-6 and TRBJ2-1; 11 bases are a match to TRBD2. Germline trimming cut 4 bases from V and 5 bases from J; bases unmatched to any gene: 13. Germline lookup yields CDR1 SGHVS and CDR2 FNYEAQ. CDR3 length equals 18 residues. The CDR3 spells CASSSVRPGLAAHNEQFF. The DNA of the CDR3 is TGTGCCAGCAGCTCAGTAAGACCGGGACTAGCGGCCCACAATGAGCAGTTCTTC.

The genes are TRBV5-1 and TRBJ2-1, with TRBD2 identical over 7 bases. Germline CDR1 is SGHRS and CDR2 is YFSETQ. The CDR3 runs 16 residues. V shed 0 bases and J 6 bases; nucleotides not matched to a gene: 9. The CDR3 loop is CASSLGGMGGGNEQFF. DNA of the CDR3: TGCGCCAGCAGCTTGGGGGGCATGGGGGGGGGCAATGAGCAGTTCTTC.

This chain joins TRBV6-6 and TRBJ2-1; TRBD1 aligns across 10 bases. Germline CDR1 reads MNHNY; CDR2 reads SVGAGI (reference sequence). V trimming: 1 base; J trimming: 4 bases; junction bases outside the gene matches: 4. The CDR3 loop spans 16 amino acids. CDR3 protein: CASSYWTGGGYNEQFF. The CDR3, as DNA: TGTGCCAGCAGTTACTGGACAGGGGGGGGATACAATGAGCAGTTCTTC.

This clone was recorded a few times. CDR3 bases: TGTGCCACCAGCACCGGTCCGAGCCCCATATATTTT. Protein: CATSTGPSPIYF. J is TRBJ1-3 and V is TRBV15; D is ambiguous. Trimming cost V 4 bases and J 11 bases, with 12 bases left between them. CDR1 and CDR2 from the germline V gene are LNHNV and YYDKDF (reference sequence). The CDR3 extends over 12 amino acids.

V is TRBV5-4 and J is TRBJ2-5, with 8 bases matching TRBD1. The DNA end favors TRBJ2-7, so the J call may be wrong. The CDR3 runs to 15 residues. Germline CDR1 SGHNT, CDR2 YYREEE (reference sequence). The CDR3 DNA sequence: TGTGCCAGCAGCCTGGGGACAGGAACCTCCTACGAGCAGTACTTC. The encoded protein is CASSLGTGTSYEQYF.

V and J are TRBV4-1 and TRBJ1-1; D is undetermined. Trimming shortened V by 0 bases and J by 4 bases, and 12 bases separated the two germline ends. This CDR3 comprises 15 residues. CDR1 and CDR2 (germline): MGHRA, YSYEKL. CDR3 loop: CASSQDEGSGTEAFF. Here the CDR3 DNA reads TGCGCCAGCAGCCAAGACGAGGGTTCGGGCACTGAAGCTTTCTTT.

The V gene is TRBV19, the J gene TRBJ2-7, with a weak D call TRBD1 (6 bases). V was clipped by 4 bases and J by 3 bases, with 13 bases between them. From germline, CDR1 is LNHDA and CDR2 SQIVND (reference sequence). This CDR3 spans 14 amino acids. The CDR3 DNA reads TGTGCCAGTAGTACCCGGGACACAAACTACGAGCAGTACTTC. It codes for CASSTRDTNYEQYF.

The CDR3 sequence: CASSFLKGPLMNTEAFF. CDR3 nucleotide sequence: TGTGCCAGCAGCTTTTTAAAGGGGCCATTGATGAACACTGAAGCTTTCTTT. The rearrangement uses TRBV5-8 and TRBJ1-1, with TRBD1 as a possible D gene (5 bases). There are 17 residues in the CDR3. Between the trimmed V and J ends, which lost 2 bases and 0 bases, there was a span of 17 bases. Germline V lookup: CDR1 SGHTS, CDR2 YDEGEE. Combining the CDR3 with reference TRBV5-8 and TRBJ1-1 gives the whole variable domain EAGVTQSPTHLIKTRGQQATLRCSPISGHTSVYWYQQALGLGLQFLLWYDEGEERNRGNFPPRFSGRQFPNYSSELNVNALELEDSALYLCASSFLKGPLMNTEAFFGQGTRLTVV.

The chain's CDR3 is CAAWTGGKTTDTQYF. The CDR3 DNA is TGTGCCGCATGGACAGGGGGCAAAACCACAGATACGCAGTATTTT. This chain uses TRBV10-3 with TRBJ2-3; 11 bases are shared with TRBD1. After removal of 11 bases from V and 2 bases from J, the junction contained 9 bases not matched to a gene. There are 15 residues in the CDR3. From germline, CDR1 is ENHRY and CDR2 SYGVKD.

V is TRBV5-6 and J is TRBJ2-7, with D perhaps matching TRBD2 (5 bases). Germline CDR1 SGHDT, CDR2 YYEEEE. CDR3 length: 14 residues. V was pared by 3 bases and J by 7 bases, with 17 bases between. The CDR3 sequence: CASSSVDSSKEQYF. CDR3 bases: TGTGCCAGCAGCTCAGTGGACTCAAGCAAGGAGCAGTACTTC. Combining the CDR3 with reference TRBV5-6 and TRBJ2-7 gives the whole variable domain DAGVTQSPTHLIKTRGQQVTLRCSPKSGHDTVSWYQQALGQGPQFIFQYYEEEERQRGNFPDRFSGHQFPNYSSELNVNALLLGDSALYLCASSSVDSSKEQYFGPGTRLTVT.

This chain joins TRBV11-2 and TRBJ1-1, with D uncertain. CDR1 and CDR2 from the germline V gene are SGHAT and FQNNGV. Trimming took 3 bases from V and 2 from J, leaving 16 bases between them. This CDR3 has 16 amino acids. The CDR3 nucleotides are TGTGCCAGCAGCTTGGAGTTCGGCAGTCGAAACACTGAAGCTTTCTTT. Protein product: CASSLEFGSRNTEAFF. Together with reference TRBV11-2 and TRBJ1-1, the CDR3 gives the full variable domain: EAGVAQSPRYKIIEKRQSVAFWCNPISGHATLYWYQQILGQGPKLLIQFQNNGVVDDSQLPKDRFSAERLKGVDSTLKIQPAKLEDSAVYLCASSLEFGSRNTEAFFGQGTRLTVV.

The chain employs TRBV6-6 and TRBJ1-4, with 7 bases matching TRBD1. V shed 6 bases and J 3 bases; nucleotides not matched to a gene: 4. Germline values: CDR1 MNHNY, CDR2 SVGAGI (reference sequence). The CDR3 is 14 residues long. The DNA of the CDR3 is TGTGCCAGCAGGAGGACAGGAGCTAATGAAAAACTGTTTTTT. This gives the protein CASRRTGANEKLFF.

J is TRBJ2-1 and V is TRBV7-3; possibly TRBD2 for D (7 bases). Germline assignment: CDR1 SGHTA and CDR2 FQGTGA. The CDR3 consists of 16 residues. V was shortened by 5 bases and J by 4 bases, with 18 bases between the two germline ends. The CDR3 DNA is TGTGCCAGCAGCCTCCGCCGGGGGGCCTCTTACAATGAGCAGTTCTTC. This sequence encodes CASSLRRGASYNEQFF.

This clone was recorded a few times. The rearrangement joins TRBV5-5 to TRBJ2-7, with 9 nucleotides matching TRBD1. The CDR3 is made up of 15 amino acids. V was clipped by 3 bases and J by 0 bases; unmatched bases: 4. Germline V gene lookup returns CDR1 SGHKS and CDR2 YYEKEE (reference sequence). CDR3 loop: CASSWGQGSSYEQYF. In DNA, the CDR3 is TGTGCCAGCAGCTGGGGACAGGGCAGCTCCTACGAGCAGTACTTC.

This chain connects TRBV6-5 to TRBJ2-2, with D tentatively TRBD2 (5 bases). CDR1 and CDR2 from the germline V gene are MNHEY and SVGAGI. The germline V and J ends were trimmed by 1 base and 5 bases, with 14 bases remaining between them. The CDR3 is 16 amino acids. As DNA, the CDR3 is TGTGCCAGCAGTTACTTTCGAGGAGGAAGGACCGGGGAGCTGTTTTTT. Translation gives CASSYFRGGRTGELFF.